This is a list of T cell receptor beta chains from one sample in a study of T cell repertoires and HLA-DP antigens. Measured with immunoSEQ multiplex PCR; TCRdb has only the in-frame clones, and not every one. The sample consists of approximately 110,000 clones, around 92% of them appearing once. Their antigens remain unidentified. The specimen sequenced was CD4+ T cells from PBMCs. These receptors were collected from a woman aged 18-29 years in good health and CMV-seronegative. Both conserved end residues are part of each CDR3. The D gene is left open where the match is weak. Size tells how often a clone was seen (once, few, many) or the class of an expanded clone, and some rows leave it out.

size,D,V,J,DNA,CDR3
.,.,TRBV4-2,TRBJ2-2,TGTGCCAGCAGCCAAGAAGAGGGGTCGAACACCGGGGAGCTGTTTTTT,CASSQEEGSNTGELFF
once,TRBD2,TRBV30,TRBJ2-3,TGTGCCTGGAGTGAAGAAGGCGGGGGAATTAGCACAGATACGCAGTATTTT,CAWSEEGGGISTDTQYF
.,TRBD2,TRBV13,TRBJ2-7,TGTGCCAGCAGCTCCACTAGCGGGAGTACCCACGAGCAGTACTTC,CASSSTSGSTHEQYF
.,.,TRBV19,TRBJ1-5,TGTGCCAGTAGTGGACCGGCGGTGGTGGCCCAGCATTTT,CASSGPAVVAQHF
.,TRBD1,TRBV6-1,TRBJ2-2,TGTGCCACCCAACCGACAGGGAGCACCGGGGAGCTGTTTTTT,CATQPTGSTGELFF
.,TRBD2,TRBV19,TRBJ2-2,TGTGCCAGTAGCATTAGAACGGGACTATCGAACACCGGGGAGCTGTTTTTT,CASSIRTGLSNTGELFF
.,.,TRBV4-3,TRBJ1-1,TGCGCCAGCAGCCAAGGGGACCCAATGAACACTGAAGCTTTCTTT,CASSQGDPMNTEAFF
.,TRBD1,TRBV12-5,TRBJ2-1,TGTGCTAGTGGTCCAACGACAGGGTACTACAATGAGCAGTTCTTC,CASGPTTGYYNEQFF
.,.,TRBV12-5,TRBJ2-1,TGTGCTAGTGGTTCTCAGGGCTATGAGCAGTTCTTC,CASGSQGYEQFF
.,.,TRBV21-1,TRBJ2-7,TGTGCCAGCAGAAGGGACCCGGGGTACGAGCAGTACTTC,CASRRDPGYEQYF
.,TRBD1,TRBV5-1,TRBJ1-1,TGCGCCAGCAGCGAACAGGGGGTGAACACTGAAGCTTTCTTT,CASSEQGVNTEAFF
.,TRBD1,TRBV4-1,TRBJ1-4,TGCGCCAGCAGCCGATCCACAGGGGCAACTAATGAAAAACTGTTTTTT,CASSRSTGATNEKLFF
.,TRBD1,TRBV6-1,TRBJ2-7,TGTGCCAGCAGTGAGTCGGGACAGGCCTACGAGCAGTACTTC,CASSESGQAYEQYF
.,.,TRBV5-1,TRBJ1-1,TGCGCCAGCAGCCCAGGATCGGGACAATTTTTGACTGAAGCTTTCTTT,CASSPGSGQFLTEAFF
.,.,TRBV10-3,TRBJ1-3,TGTGCCATCAACCCGGACAGCTCTGGAAACACCATATATTTT,CAINPDSSGNTIYF
.,.,TRBV7-9,TRBJ1-4,TGTGCCAGCAGCTTAGGGGCCGGGACATCTGCAACTAATGAAAAACTGTTTTTT,CASSLGAGTSATNEKLFF
.,.,TRBV2,TRBJ2-2,TGTGCCAGCAGTGAATGGGTGTCAGTCACCGGGGAGCTGTTTTTT,CASSEWVSVTGELFF
.,TRBD1,TRBV7-9,TRBJ2-7,TGTGCCAGCAGCTCCTCGGGGACAGAATACGAGCAGTACTTC,CASSSSGTEYEQYF
medium-sized,.,TRBV7-2,TRBJ1-2,TGTGCCAGCAGCTTAGCAACTGCGGGATACTATGGCTACACCTTC,CASSLATAGYYGYTF
.,.,TRBV7-8,TRBJ2-5,TGTGCCAGCAGCCTTTACCAAGAGACCCAGTACTTC,CASSLYQETQYF
.,TRBD1,TRBV6-5,TRBJ1-1,TGTGCCAGCAGTCCAACGGGACAGGCCAGGCGGTTCTTT,CASSPTGQARRFF
.,.,TRBV2,TRBJ1-3,TGTGCCAGCACCCGAGGACCGAGCTCTGGAAACACCATATATTTT,CASTRGPSSGNTIYF
.,.,TRBV18,TRBJ2-3,TGTGCCAGCTCTCCGACTAGTTCGAGCACAGATACGCAGTATTTT,CASSPTSSSTDTQYF
.,.,TRBV9,TRBJ2-1,TGTGCCAGGGGGCATGAGCAGTTCTTC,CARGHEQFF
.,TRBD1,TRBV11-2,TRBJ1-2,TGTGCCAGCAGCTTAAACGGTGGACAGGGGAACTATGGCTACACCTTC,CASSLNGGQGNYGYTF
.,.,TRBV19,TRBJ1-1,TGTGCCAGTACCTACAGGGTGATTGGCGCTGAAGCTTTCTTT,CASTYRVIGAEAFF
.,.,TRBV19,TRBJ2-6,TGTGCCAGTAGCGAGGGGGAAAGCTCTGGGGCCAACGTCCTGACTTTC,CASSEGESSGANVLTF
once,.,TRBV11-3,TRBJ2-5,TGTGCCAGCAGCTCCCGAGGGGGGAAGGGGACCCAGTACTTC,CASSSRGGKGTQYF
.,TRBD2,TRBV5-6,TRBJ2-7,TGTGCCAGCAGGGGACTAGCGGGAGCTTACGAGCAGTACTTC,CASRGLAGAYEQYF
.,TRBD1,TRBV19,TRBJ1-5,TGTGCCAGTAGTAGACTCCGGGGACAGGGGGATCAGCCCCAGCATTTT,CASSRLRGQGDQPQHF
.,.,TRBV7-3,TRBJ2-6,TGTGCCAGCAGCCAAATTCTAGCGGGACAGGGGATTTTCTCTGGGGCCAACGTCCTGACTTTC,CASSQILAGQGIFSGANVLTF
.,.,TRBV9,TRBJ2-3,TGTGCCAGCAGCGCATTAGCGGAGGGCACAGATACGCAGTATTTT,CASSALAEGTDTQYF
.,.,TRBV18,TRBJ2-1,TGTGCCAGCTCACAACTCCACCGGGACTTTTACAATGAGCAGTTCTTC,CASSQLHRDFYNEQFF
.,.,TRBV29-1,TRBJ1-1,TGCAGCGTTAGTTACAATCCGATGAACACTGAAGCTTTCTTT,CSVSYNPMNTEAFF
.,TRBD2,TRBV10-2,TRBJ2-1,TGCGCCAGCTCTAGCGGAACACCCTACAATGAGCAGTTCTTC,CASSSGTPYNEQFF
.,TRBD1,TRBV27,TRBJ1-5,TGTGCCAGCAGGGGACAGGGGGTTGAGCCCCAGCATTTT,CASRGQGVEPQHF
.,TRBD1,TRBV7-2,TRBJ1-6,TGTGCCAGCAGCTTAACAGGGGCATTAGGGAATTCACCCCTCCACTTT,CASSLTGALGNSPLHF
.,.,TRBV7-9,TRBJ1-2,TGTGCCAGCAGCTTATTGGGGGTCACCTCCTATGGCTACACCTTC,CASSLLGVTSYGYTF
.,.,TRBV1,TRBJ2-2,TGCACCAGCAGCCAAGGTGGGACTAGCGGGAACACCGGGGAGCTGTTTTTT,CTSSQGGTSGNTGELFF
.,TRBD1,TRBV5-1,TRBJ2-1,TGCGCCAGCAACCGCCGTCGGTGGCAGGGGGAATACAATGAGCAGTTCTTC,CASNRRRWQGEYNEQFF
.,.,TRBV4-2,TRBJ2-5,TGTGCCAGCAGCCAAGATTTTCCGAGGACCCAGTACTTC,CASSQDFPRTQYF
.,TRBD1,TRBV7-7,TRBJ2-5,TGTGCTAGCAGCTCTTTAGGTGGTGTAAGCAGGGGGGAGACCCAGTACTTC,CASSSLGGVSRGETQYF
.,.,TRBV28,TRBJ2-1,TGTGCCAGCATCTCCAGGACAGCAAGCTCCTACAATGAGCAGTTCTTC,CASISRTASSYNEQFF
.,.,TRBV7-2,TRBJ2-2,TGTGCCAGCAGCTTTTCCGTCAACACCGGGGAGCTGTTTTTT,CASSFSVNTGELFF
.,.,TRBV5-5,TRBJ1-2,TGTGCCAGCAGCCAACCGCATAATAGCCGGGGCTACACCTTC,CASSQPHNSRGYTF
.,.,TRBV11-2,TRBJ2-1,TGTGCCAGCAGCTTTTTCGGGGGAGGGTTCTTC,CASSFFGGGFF
once,.,TRBV11-2,TRBJ1-4,TGTGCCAGCAGCCAACAGGTTCTAACTAATGAAAAACTGTTTTTT,CASSQQVLTNEKLFF
.,.,TRBV11-2,TRBJ1-5,TGTGCCAGCAGTTCCGGGAGCCATAGCAATCAGCCCCAGCATTTT,CASSSGSHSNQPQHF
.,.,TRBV6-1,TRBJ2-3,TGTGCCAGCAGTGGGGTATCGACGGGTACGCAGTATTTT,CASSGVSTGTQYF
.,.,TRBV28,TRBJ1-1,TGTGCCAGCGCTGGGCCGCTGGGATTGAACACTGAAGCTTTCTTT,CASAGPLGLNTEAFF
.,TRBD1,TRBV10-3,TRBJ1-4,TGTGCCATCAGTGAGGGACAGGGGACTAATGAAAAACTGTTTTTT,CAISEGQGTNEKLFF
.,.,TRBV9,TRBJ1-1,TGTGCCAGCAGCGCCCACAGGGTGAACACTGAAGCTTTCTTT,CASSAHRVNTEAFF
.,TRBD1,TRBV30,TRBJ2-7,TGTGCCTGGAGCCGTACGTCGGGACAGAAAAGTCGAGAGCAGTACTTC,CAWSRTSGQKSREQYF
.,TRBD1,TRBV5-1,TRBJ2-7,TGCGCCAGCAGCTTGTGGGCCAGGGGGCAGAGGTACTTC,CASSLWARGQRYF